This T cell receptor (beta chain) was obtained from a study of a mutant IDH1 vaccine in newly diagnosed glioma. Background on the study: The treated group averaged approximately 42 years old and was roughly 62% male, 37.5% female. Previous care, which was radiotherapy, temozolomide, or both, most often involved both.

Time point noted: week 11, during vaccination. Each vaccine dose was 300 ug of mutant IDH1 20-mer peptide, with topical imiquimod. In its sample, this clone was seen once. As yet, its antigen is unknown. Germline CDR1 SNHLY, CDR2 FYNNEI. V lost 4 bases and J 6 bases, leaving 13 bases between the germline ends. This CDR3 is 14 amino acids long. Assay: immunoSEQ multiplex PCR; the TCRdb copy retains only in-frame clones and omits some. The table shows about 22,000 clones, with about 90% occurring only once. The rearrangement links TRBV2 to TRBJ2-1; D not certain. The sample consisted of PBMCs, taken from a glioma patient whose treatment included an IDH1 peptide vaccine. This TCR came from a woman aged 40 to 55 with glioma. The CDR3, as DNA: TGTGCCAGCAGTGTAACGCAGTTCGTCAATGAGCAGTTCTTC. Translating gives CASSVTQFVNEQFF.